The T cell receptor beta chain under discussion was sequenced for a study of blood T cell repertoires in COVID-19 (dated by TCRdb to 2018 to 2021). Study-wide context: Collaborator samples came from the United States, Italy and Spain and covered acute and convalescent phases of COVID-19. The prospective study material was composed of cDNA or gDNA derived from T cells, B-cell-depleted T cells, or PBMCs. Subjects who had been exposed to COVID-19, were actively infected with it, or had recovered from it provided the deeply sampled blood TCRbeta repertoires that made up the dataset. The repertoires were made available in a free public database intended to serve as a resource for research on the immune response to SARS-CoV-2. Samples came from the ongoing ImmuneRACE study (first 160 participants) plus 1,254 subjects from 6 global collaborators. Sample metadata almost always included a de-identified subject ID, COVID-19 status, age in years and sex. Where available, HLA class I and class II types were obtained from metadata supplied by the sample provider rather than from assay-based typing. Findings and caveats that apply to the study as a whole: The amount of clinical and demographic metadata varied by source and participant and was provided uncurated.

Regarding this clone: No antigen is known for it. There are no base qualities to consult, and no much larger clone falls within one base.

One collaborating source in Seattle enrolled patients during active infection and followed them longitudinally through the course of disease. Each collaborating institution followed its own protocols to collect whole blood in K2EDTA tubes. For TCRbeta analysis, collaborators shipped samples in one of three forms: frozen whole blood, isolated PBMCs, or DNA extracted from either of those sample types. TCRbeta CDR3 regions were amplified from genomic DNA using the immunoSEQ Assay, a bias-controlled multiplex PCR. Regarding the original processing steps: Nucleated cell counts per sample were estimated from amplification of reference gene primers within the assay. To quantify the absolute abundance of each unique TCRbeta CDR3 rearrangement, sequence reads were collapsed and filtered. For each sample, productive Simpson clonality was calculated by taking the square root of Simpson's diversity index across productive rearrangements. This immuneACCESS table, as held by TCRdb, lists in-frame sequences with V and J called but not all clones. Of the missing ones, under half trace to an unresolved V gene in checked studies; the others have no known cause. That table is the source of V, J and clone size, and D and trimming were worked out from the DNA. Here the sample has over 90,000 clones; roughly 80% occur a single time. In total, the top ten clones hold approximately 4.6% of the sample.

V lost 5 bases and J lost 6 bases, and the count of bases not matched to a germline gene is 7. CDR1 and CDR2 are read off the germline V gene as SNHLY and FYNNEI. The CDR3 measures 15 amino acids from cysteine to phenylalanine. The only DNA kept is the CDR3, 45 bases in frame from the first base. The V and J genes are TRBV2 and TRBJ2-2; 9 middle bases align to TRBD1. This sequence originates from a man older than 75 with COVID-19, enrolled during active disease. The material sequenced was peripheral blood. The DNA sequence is TGTGCCAGCAGTATAAGGACAGGGGAGGCCGGGGAGCTGTTTTTT. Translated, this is CASSIRTGEAGELFF.